This T cell receptor (beta chain) appears in the sequencing data of a study of cytomegalovirus exposure and HLA in healthy donors. Deletions cut 3 bases from V and 1 base from J, with 11 bases between. The germline V gene encodes CDR1 KGHSH and CDR2 LQKENI. The CDR3 is 15 residues long. With regard to this clone: Antigen: not known.

The PCR ran on 60 Vbeta and 13 Jbeta primers. Profiled with immunoSEQ multiplex PCR; TCRdb holds only in-frame clones, not every one. The table lists fewer than 100,000 clones, nearly 80% of them singletons. Broader study findings: Researchers left out some V segments, among them TRBV6-2 and TRBV6-3, as indistinguishable. A later analysis, which compared TCR beta chains of equal frequency, found the HLA-associated ones more clonally expanded.

The V and J genes are TRBV18 and TRBJ2-3; D is unresolved. This TCR was recovered from a woman in her thirties or forties in good health and CMV-seropositive. Sequenced sample: PBMCs. The CDR3 spells CASSPGSWGTDTQYF. The CDR3 region has the DNA TGTGCCAGCTCACCGGGCAGTTGGGGCACAGATACGCAGTATTTT.